The rows below give T cell receptor beta chains drawn from one sample of a study of cytomegalovirus exposure and HLA in healthy donors. Data came from immunoSEQ multiplex PCR; TCRdb stores just in-frame clones and leaves some out. The table records around 150,000 clones, 65% to 85% of them present only once. Sequencing was done on a sample of PBMCs. The source is a male donor in good health and CMV-seropositive. The CDR3 runs from the conserved cysteine through the conserved F or W. The D gene is left open where the match is weak. The size entry is marked missing in some rows and otherwise reads once, few, many or a size class.

v_call: TRBV18
j_call: TRBJ2-1
d_call: -
clone_size: few
cdr3_aa: CASSEGEQFF
cdr3_nt: TGTGCCAGCTCAGAGGGTGAGCAGTTCTTC

v_call: TRBV6-4
j_call: TRBJ1-2
d_call: TRBD1
clone_size: -
cdr3_aa: CASRTGPGGGYGYTF
cdr3_nt: TGTGCCAGCCGGACAGGTCCTGGAGGAGGCTATGGCTACACCTTC

v_call: TRBV29-1
j_call: TRBJ1-1
d_call: -
clone_size: -
cdr3_aa: CSVRGVLNTEAFF
cdr3_nt: TGCAGCGTCCGGGGGGTTCTGAACACTGAAGCTTTCTTT

v_call: TRBV5-5
j_call: TRBJ2-1
d_call: -
clone_size: once
cdr3_aa: CASSLPWDTYNEQFF
cdr3_nt: TGTGCCAGCAGCTTGCCCTGGGACACTTACAATGAGCAGTTCTTC

v_call: TRBV5-1
j_call: TRBJ2-2
d_call: -
clone_size: -
cdr3_aa: CASSPGLRELFF
cdr3_nt: TGCGCCAGCAGCCCTGGGCTCCGGGAGCTGTTTTTT

v_call: TRBV5-4
j_call: TRBJ1-2
d_call: -
clone_size: -
cdr3_aa: CASSSKDLSGGYTF
cdr3_nt: TGTGCCAGCAGCTCCAAGGACTTAAGTGGGGGCTACACCTTC

v_call: TRBV30
j_call: TRBJ2-3
d_call: TRBD2
clone_size: -
cdr3_aa: CAWGAGTVDTQYF
cdr3_nt: TGTGCCTGGGGAGCGGGAACGGTTGATACGCAGTATTTT

v_call: TRBV4-1
j_call: TRBJ2-1
d_call: TRBD2
clone_size: -
cdr3_aa: CASSQIDMGLAGYNEQFF
cdr3_nt: TGCGCCAGCAGCCAAATAGATATGGGACTAGCGGGATACAATGAGCAGTTCTTC

v_call: TRBV27
j_call: TRBJ1-5
d_call: -
clone_size: -
cdr3_aa: CASSGAGANQPQHF
cdr3_nt: TGTGCCAGCAGTGGGGCGGGGGCCAATCAGCCCCAGCATTTT

v_call: TRBV5-1
j_call: TRBJ2-5
d_call: -
clone_size: -
cdr3_aa: CASSLGAGLLGETQYF
cdr3_nt: TGCGCCAGCAGCCTTGGAGCAGGGCTCCTAGGGGAGACCCAGTACTTC

v_call: TRBV20-1
j_call: TRBJ2-1
d_call: -
clone_size: -
cdr3_aa: CSARDGSEQFF
cdr3_nt: TGCAGTGCTAGAGACGGGAGTGAGCAGTTCTTC

v_call: TRBV5-1
j_call: TRBJ2-1
d_call: -
clone_size: -
cdr3_aa: CASSLDGYNEQFF
cdr3_nt: TGCGCCAGCTCCTTGGACGGTTACAATGAGCAGTTCTTC

v_call: TRBV7-2
j_call: TRBJ1-5
d_call: -
clone_size: -
cdr3_aa: CASSLGTAQPQHF
cdr3_nt: TGTGCCAGCAGCTTAGGGACAGCCCAGCCCCAGCATTTT

v_call: TRBV6-6
j_call: TRBJ2-7
d_call: TRBD2
clone_size: once
cdr3_aa: CASSVREDEQYF
cdr3_nt: TGTGCCAGCAGCGTCCGGGAGGACGAGCAGTATTTC

v_call: TRBV19
j_call: TRBJ1-1
d_call: -
clone_size: -
cdr3_aa: CASRLRRTASVGPEAFF
cdr3_nt: TGTGCCAGTAGACTCAGGCGGACAGCCTCGGTCGGCCCTGAAGCTTTCTTT

v_call: TRBV15
j_call: TRBJ1-4
d_call: TRBD1
clone_size: few
cdr3_aa: CATSARQGAEKLFF
cdr3_nt: TGTGCCACCAGCGCACGACAGGGGGCTGAAAAACTGTTTTTT

v_call: TRBV13
j_call: TRBJ1-4
d_call: TRBD1
clone_size: once
cdr3_aa: CASSPGQSFEKLFF
cdr3_nt: TGTGCCAGCAGCCCGGGACAGAGTTTTGAAAAACTGTTTTTT

v_call: TRBV7-9
j_call: TRBJ1-4
d_call: TRBD1
clone_size: -
cdr3_aa: CASSFKGAAEKLFF
cdr3_nt: TGTGCCAGCAGCTTCAAGGGGGCGGCCGAAAAACTGTTTTTT

v_call: TRBV5-4
j_call: TRBJ2-3
d_call: TRBD2
clone_size: -
cdr3_aa: CASSSGLAGGDTQYF
cdr3_nt: TGTGCCAGCAGTTCGGGACTAGCGGGAGGAGATACGCAGTATTTT

v_call: TRBV7-9
j_call: TRBJ1-2
d_call: -
clone_size: -
cdr3_aa: CASSLSGRQGSCTF
cdr3_nt: TGTGCCAGCAGCTTAAGTGGTCGGCAGGGGTCATGCACCTTC

v_call: TRBV9
j_call: TRBJ2-3
d_call: TRBD2
clone_size: -
cdr3_aa: CASRQGKGAEREADTQYF
cdr3_nt: TGTGCCAGCAGACAGGGGAAGGGGGCCGAGCGGGAGGCAGATACGCAGTATTTT

v_call: TRBV28
j_call: TRBJ2-7
d_call: -
clone_size: -
cdr3_aa: CASRQTGGRYEQYF
cdr3_nt: TGTGCCAGCAGACAGACAGGCGGCCGCTACGAGCAGTACTTC

v_call: TRBV6-1
j_call: TRBJ2-1
d_call: TRBD2
clone_size: -
cdr3_aa: CAQGLAGGNEQFF
cdr3_nt: TGTGCCCAGGGTCTAGCGGGAGGCAATGAGCAGTTCTTC

v_call: TRBV5-6
j_call: TRBJ2-3
d_call: -
clone_size: -
cdr3_aa: CASSSDTDTQYF
cdr3_nt: TGTGCCAGCAGCAGCGACACAGATACGCAGTATTTT

v_call: TRBV6-5
j_call: TRBJ1-4
d_call: -
clone_size: -
cdr3_aa: CASSYSTNRLNEKLFF
cdr3_nt: TGTGCCAGCAGTTACTCTACTAACAGGCTTAATGAAAAACTGTTTTTT

v_call: TRBV27
j_call: TRBJ1-2
d_call: -
clone_size: -
cdr3_aa: CASMGQFYGYTF
cdr3_nt: TGTGCCAGCATGGGACAATTCTATGGCTACACCTTC

v_call: TRBV19
j_call: TRBJ2-3
d_call: TRBD1
clone_size: -
cdr3_aa: CASSLDNRGYTGTDTQYF
cdr3_nt: TGTGCCAGTAGTCTTGATAACAGGGGCTACACCGGCACAGATACGCAGTATTTT

v_call: TRBV5-1
j_call: TRBJ2-3
d_call: -
clone_size: -
cdr3_aa: CASSLAVGGQGTDTQYF
cdr3_nt: TGCGCCAGCAGCTTGGCTGTCGGCGGCCAAGGCACAGATACGCAGTATTTT

v_call: TRBV6-1
j_call: TRBJ1-5
d_call: -
clone_size: few
cdr3_aa: CASSEGTVSNQPQHF
cdr3_nt: TGTGCCAGCAGTGAAGGGACAGTAAGCAATCAGCCCCAGCATTTT

v_call: TRBV11-3
j_call: TRBJ2-3
d_call: TRBD2
clone_size: -
cdr3_aa: CASSGSGQRTDTQYF
cdr3_nt: TGTGCCAGCAGCGGTAGCGGGCAACGCACAGATACGCAGTATTTT

v_call: TRBV5-1
j_call: TRBJ2-3
d_call: -
clone_size: -
cdr3_aa: CASSFDSYDTQYF
cdr3_nt: TGCGCCAGCAGCTTCGACAGCTATGATACGCAGTATTTT

v_call: TRBV5-8
j_call: TRBJ2-2
d_call: TRBD2
clone_size: -
cdr3_aa: CASRGQPGLATGELFF
cdr3_nt: TGTGCCAGCCGGGGACAGCCGGGACTAGCGACCGGGGAGCTGTTTTTT

v_call: TRBV28
j_call: TRBJ2-3
d_call: -
clone_size: -
cdr3_aa: CASSVGWTGTDTQYF
cdr3_nt: TGTGCCAGCTCGGTGGGGTGGACAGGCACAGATACGCAGTATTTT

v_call: TRBV11-3
j_call: TRBJ2-7
d_call: -
clone_size: -
cdr3_aa: CASSLSSPGDLPYEQYF
cdr3_nt: TGTGCCAGCAGCTTATCTTCTCCAGGGGATCTCCCGTACGAGCAGTACTTC

v_call: TRBV7-9
j_call: TRBJ2-6
d_call: TRBD2
clone_size: -
cdr3_aa: CASSLSTSGNSGANVLTF
cdr3_nt: TGTGCCAGCAGCTTATCGACTAGCGGGAACTCTGGGGCCAACGTCCTGACTTTC

v_call: TRBV7-9
j_call: TRBJ2-3
d_call: TRBD2
clone_size: -
cdr3_aa: CASSIAGVTDTQYF
cdr3_nt: TGTGCCAGCAGTATAGCGGGAGTCACAGATACGCAGTATTTT

v_call: TRBV7-9
j_call: TRBJ1-1
d_call: -
clone_size: once
cdr3_aa: CSSSPRFSPRGTEAFF
cdr3_nt: TGTTCCAGCAGCCCCAGGTTCTCCCCTAGGGGGACTGAAGCTTTCTTT

v_call: TRBV11-2
j_call: TRBJ1-6
d_call: -
clone_size: -
cdr3_aa: CASSFPRGGRTYNSPLHF
cdr3_nt: TGTGCCAGCAGCTTTCCTAGGGGTGGGAGGACTTATAATTCACCCCTCCACTTT

v_call: TRBV29-1
j_call: TRBJ2-7
d_call: -
clone_size: -
cdr3_aa: CSVEIPGDNYEQYF
cdr3_nt: TGCAGCGTTGAAATACCGGGAGACAACTACGAGCAGTACTTC

v_call: TRBV18
j_call: TRBJ1-2
d_call: TRBD1
clone_size: once
cdr3_aa: CASSPPTGTGGYGYTF
cdr3_nt: TGTGCCAGCTCACCACCCACCGGGACAGGGGGCTATGGCTACACCTTC

v_call: TRBV6-5
j_call: TRBJ2-7
d_call: TRBD2
clone_size: once
cdr3_aa: CASSYSTSGSEQYF
cdr3_nt: TGTGCCAGCAGTTACTCGACTAGCGGGAGCGAGCAGTACTTC

v_call: TRBV10-3
j_call: TRBJ2-7
d_call: -
clone_size: -
cdr3_aa: CAISESASSSYEQYF
cdr3_nt: TGTGCCATCAGTGAGTCGGCTAGCAGCTCCTACGAGCAGTACTTC

v_call: TRBV6-5
j_call: TRBJ2-1
d_call: -
clone_size: -
cdr3_aa: CASSYLAEQFF
cdr3_nt: TGTGCCAGCAGTTACCTAGCCGAGCAGTTCTTC

v_call: TRBV6-5
j_call: TRBJ2-1
d_call: -
clone_size: -
cdr3_aa: CASSSGPYNEQFF
cdr3_nt: TGTGCCAGCAGTAGCGGACCCTACAATGAGCAGTTCTTC

v_call: TRBV30
j_call: TRBJ2-1
d_call: TRBD2
clone_size: -
cdr3_aa: CAWSGARTSGLNEQFF
cdr3_nt: TGTGCCTGGAGTGGCGCCCGGACTAGCGGGCTCAATGAGCAGTTCTTC